Listed here are 32 T cell receptor beta chains from one sample, sequenced in a study of T cells in Graves' hyperthyroidism and ophthalmopathy. Researchers took RNA transcripts and amplified the TCR beta CDR3 regions from them. A first-round RT-PCR of the TCR CDR3 used the HTBI primer set. MiXCR, applied by TCRdb to the multiplex PCR reads, yields one record per CDR3 protein. The table has around 400,000 distinct CDR3 sequences, 20% to 25% seen once. The sample comprised blood. The source of these receptors is a man between 50 and 59 years old with Graves' hyperthyroidism.

The chain carries TRBV2 and TRBJ2-2; 8 bases map to TRBD1. The CDR3 has 14 residues. CDR1 and CDR2 (germline): SNHLY, FYNNEI. V shed 5 bases and J 4 bases; nucleotides not matched to a gene: 3. The CDR3 reads CASSWTGSTGELFF. The CDR3 DNA follows: TGTGCCAGCAGTTGGACAGGGTCCACCGGGGAGCTGTTTTTT.

This clonotype was picked up a small number of times. The chain couples TRBV27 to TRBJ1-1; D not certain. Trimming took off 7 bases at V and 6 bases at J, with 9 bases between the two ends. The CDR3 totals 11 residues. CDR1 is MNHEY, CDR2 SMNVEV, per germline (reference sequence). The CDR3 region is CASILGSEAFF. In nucleotides, the CDR3 is TGTGCCAGCATTCTGGGGTCTGAAGCTTTCTTT.

The rearrangement uses TRBV12-3 or TRBV12-4 and TRBJ1-5, with D possibly TRBD1 on 6 matching bases. This CDR3 has 15 amino acids. V was pared by 5 bases and J by 3 bases, with 14 bases between. CDR3 coding DNA: TGTGCCAGCAGTCCGTCGGGGGGGCTCAATCAGCCCCAGCATTTT. Translated: CASSPSGGLNQPQHF.

V gene TRBV2 combines with J gene TRBJ1-1; D not resolved. CDR1 SNHLY and CDR2 FYNNEI come from the germline V gene. CDR3 length: 16 residues. Trimming shortened V by 1 base and J by 1 base, and 13 bases separated the two germline ends. DNA for the CDR3: TGTGCCAGCAGTGAAGGGGCCATCCCGAGGAACACTGAAGCTTTCTTT. Protein product: CASSEGAIPRNTEAFF. The full variable domain, its missing parts supplied by reference TRBV2 and TRBJ1-1, is EPEVTQTPSHQVTQMGQEVILRCVPISNHLYFYWYRQILGQKVEFLVSFYNNEISEKSEIFDDQFSVERPDGSNFTLKIRSTKLEDSAMYFCASSEGAIPRNTEAFFGQGTRLTVV.

This clonotype turned up a few times. The chain joins TRBV11-2 to TRBJ1-5; D call uncertain. V lost 0 bases, J lost 6 bases, and 12 bases lay in between. CDR3 length: 15 amino acids. CDR1 is SGHAT, CDR2 FQNNGV, per germline. CDR3 in DNA: TGTGCCAGCAGCTTAGATCGGGGAATGGTTCAGCCCCAGCATTTT. Protein product: CASSLDRGMVQPQHF.

This clonotype was counted between two and nine times. V gene TRBV24-1 combines with J gene TRBJ2-7, with D unclear. There are 14 residues in the CDR3. Deletions cut 4 bases from V and 6 bases from J, with 15 bases between. CDR1 KGHDR and CDR2 SFDVKD come from the germline V gene. CDR3 bases: TGTGCCACCAGTGACCAGACCCCACCGGGCGAGCAGTACTTC. Translated: CATSDQTPPGEQYF.

This clonotype was counted between two and nine times. The V call is TRBV2, the J call TRBJ1-4; 12 bases match TRBD1. This CDR3 has 18 amino acids. Germline V gene data show CDR1 as SNHLY and CDR2 as FYNNEI. V was pared by 4 bases and J by 4 bases, with 10 bases of the junction left unmatched. For the CDR3, the DNA is TGTGCCAGCAGTGGAGGGACAGGGGGCCTGAGATTTAATGAAAAACTGTTTTTT. Translating it yields CASSGGTGGLRFNEKLFF.

The V gene is TRBV27, the J gene TRBJ2-3, with 9 positions matching TRBD2. There are 16 residues in the CDR3. Germline V gene lookup returns CDR1 MNHEY and CDR2 SMNVEV (reference sequence). Germline trimming cut 2 bases from V and 1 base from J; bases unmatched to any gene: 4. This chain's CDR3 is CASSLRVAGGTDTQYF. DNA of the CDR3: TGTGCCAGCAGTTTAAGGGTAGCGGGGGGCACAGATACGCAGTATTTT.

This rearrangement joins TRBV5-4 to TRBJ2-3; no definite D call. This CDR3 has 15 residues. Germline CDR1 is SGHNT and CDR2 is YYREEE (reference sequence). Trimming pared 0 bases from V and 2 bases from J, leaving 10 bases between. The CDR3 loop is CASSLGPKPTDTQYF. In DNA, the CDR3 is TGTGCCAGCAGCTTGGGGCCAAAGCCCACAGATACGCAGTATTTT.

As to this clonotype: This CDR3 fails to terminate in the conserved phenylalanine or tryptophan, so it likely reflects a read error. The rearrangement links TRBV12-3 or TRBV12-4 to TRBJ2-3; TRBD2 agrees at 13 bases. Trimming removed 6 bases from V and 6 bases from J; junction bases left unmatched: 9. The CDR3 contains 16 residues. CDR3 in amino acids: CASSLLAGGPGDTQYL. CDR3 nucleotide sequence: TGTGCCAGCAGCCTACTAGCGGGAGGGCCAGGGGATACGCAGTATCTT.

The CDR3: CASTPFGNQPQHF. The CDR3 DNA reads as TGTGCCAGTACCCCTTTCGGCAATCAGCCCCAGCATTTT. The gene calls are TRBV19 and TRBJ1-5, with no clear D. The CDR3 contains 13 residues. The germline V gene encodes CDR1 LNHDA and CDR2 SQIVND (reference sequence). V lost 7 bases and J lost 2, with 9 bases in between.

This clonotype was detected a few times. J is TRBJ2-3 and V is TRBV27, with D unresolved. The length of the CDR3 is 11 residues. V was trimmed by 7 bases and J by 7 bases, leaving 9 bases between them. Germline loops: CDR1 MNHEY, CDR2 SMNVEV (reference sequence). The CDR3 DNA follows: TGTGCCAGCACCGTATCAAATACGCAGTATTTT. Encoded protein: CASTVSNTQYF.

With regard to this clonotype: A much larger clone differs by one base, so this may be a read error. CDR3 nucleotides: TGTGCCAGCAGGAGGGACTACTCCTACGAGCAGTACTTC. Translation gives CASRRDYSYEQYF. This chain links TRBV25-1 with TRBJ2-7, with 7 positions matching TRBD2. Germline V gives CDR1 MGHDK, CDR2 SYGVNS. Germline trimming cut 6 bases from V and 0 bases from J; bases unmatched to any gene: 2. The CDR3 is made up of 13 amino acids.

In this sample, this clonotype turned up a few times. The chain is built from TRBV6-1 and TRBJ1-5; tentative D call: TRBD1 (5 bases). Trimming removed 6 bases at V and 6 bases at J, with 15 bases between. The CDR3 loop spans 14 amino acids. CDR1 MNHNS and CDR2 SASEGT come from the germline V gene. CDR3 amino acids: CASRTRAGGQPQHF. The CDR3 DNA sequence: TGTGCCAGCAGAACCAGGGCCGGGGGTCAGCCCCAGCATTTT.

In its sample, this clonotype was seen many times. The gene calls are TRBV27 and TRBJ2-1; D ambiguous. The V gene lost 4 bases and the J gene lost 12 bases, with 13 bases spanning the gap. This CDR3 has 12 residues. Germline lookup yields CDR1 MNHEY and CDR2 SMNVEV (reference sequence). CDR3 bases: TGTGCCAGCAGTTCCACCTCACTGGGGCAGTTCTTC. It encodes CASSSTSLGQFF.

V gene TRBV7-8 combines with J gene TRBJ1-2; no clear D. Germline assignment: CDR1 SGHVS and CDR2 FQNEAQ. Trimming took off 2 bases at V and 2 bases at J, with 12 bases between the two ends. The CDR3 has 15 residues. The CDR3 bases are TGTGCCAGCAGCTTAATAAGTACCGTAAACTATGGCTACACCTTC. Encoded protein: CASSLISTVNYGYTF. Together with reference TRBV7-8 and TRBJ1-2, the CDR3 gives the full variable domain: GAGVSQSPRYKVAKRGQDVALRCDPISGHVSLFWYQQALGQGPEFLTYFQNEAQLDKSGLPSDRFFAERPEGSVSTLKIQRTQQEDSAVYLCASSLISTVNYGYTFGSGTRLTVV.

The chain links TRBV3-1 to TRBJ1-1, with 8 bases aligning to TRBD1. V lost 2 bases to trimming and J lost 7 bases; unmatched junction nucleotides: 3. Germline CDR1 and CDR2: LGHDT and YNNKEL (reference sequence). This CDR3 spans 13 amino acids. In DNA, the CDR3 is TGTGCCAGCAGCCAACGGGACAGGAGTGAAGCTTTCTTT. Translated, it gives CASSQRDRSEAFF.

V and J are TRBV6-1 and TRBJ1-5; D remains ambiguous. V lost 0 bases and J lost 9, with 15 bases in between. In germline, CDR1 is MNHNS, CDR2 SASEGT. There are 15 residues in the CDR3. The CDR3 here is CASSEAGRTGWPQHF. CDR3 coding DNA: TGTGCCAGCAGTGAAGCGGGTAGGACGGGATGGCCCCAGCATTTT.

This clonotype was seen many times. V and J are TRBV6-1 and TRBJ2-7; D might be TRBD1 (6 bases). The CDR3 extends over 15 amino acids. Per germline, CDR1 MNHNS and CDR2 SASEGT. The V gene lost 7 bases and the J gene lost 2 bases, with 18 bases spanning the gap. The CDR3 DNA sequence: TGTGCCAGCAACCGGGACCAGGGGTCGACCTACGAGCAGTACTTC. Translated: CASNRDQGSTYEQYF.

V is TRBV6-4 and J is TRBJ2-1, with 11 bases matching TRBD1. V was clipped by 3 bases and J by 7 bases; unmatched bases: 2. CDR3 length: 14 amino acids. The germline gives CDR1 MRHNA, CDR2 SNTAGT. The CDR3 reads CASSDGTGGNEQFF. In DNA, the CDR3 is TGTGCCAGCAGTGATGGGACAGGGGGAAATGAGCAGTTCTTC.

This clonotype was seen only a few times. This sequence joins TRBV3-1 and TRBJ2-7, with a possible D match to TRBD1 (6 bases). The germline V gene has CDR1 LGHDT and CDR2 YNNKEL (reference sequence). CDR3 length: 15 amino acids. Trimming removed 0 bases at V and 4 bases at J, with 13 bases between. CDR3 amino acids: CASSQEWQGSYEQYF. The CDR3 coding sequence is TGTGCCAGCAGCCAAGAATGGCAGGGGTCGTACGAGCAGTACTTC.

Only a few counts were recorded for this clonotype. The rearrangement uses TRBV19 and TRBJ1-5; 7 nucleotides agree with TRBD1. J was trimmed by 2 bases and V by 6 bases; bases with no gene match: 7. CDR3 length: 15 amino acids. Per germline, CDR1 LNHDA and CDR2 SQIVND (reference sequence). Here the CDR3 reads CASSAITGGNQPQHF. The CDR3 DNA follows: TGTGCCAGTAGCGCGATAACAGGGGGCAATCAGCCCCAGCATTTT.

On this clonotype: A much larger clone differs from this one at a single base, so this may be a read error. The J gene is TRBJ1-1, the V gene TRBV19, with D tentatively TRBD1 (6 bases). V was cut by 4 bases and J by 4 bases, with 13 bases left in between. The CDR3 sequence is 14 residues long. Germline CDR1 is LNHDA and CDR2 is SQIVND (reference sequence). This CDR3 reads CASSTDYRVTEAFF. The CDR3 DNA reads as TGTGCCAGTAGTACAGATTACAGGGTCACTGAAGCTTTCTTT.

This chain links TRBV12-5 with TRBJ2-1; no clear D gene. V lost 1 base, J lost 7 bases, and 5 bases lay in between. The germline V gene encodes CDR1 LGHNT and CDR2 FRNRAP. The CDR3 sequence is 12 residues long. Here the CDR3 DNA reads TGTGCTAGTGGTTTGGGGGTAAATGAGCAGTTCTTC. Its translation is CASGLGVNEQFF.

This clonotype was seen only a few times. The V gene is TRBV6-1, the J gene TRBJ1-2, with 8 bases fitting TRBD1. Germline-derived CDR1 and CDR2 are MNHNS and SASEGT. V shed 6 bases, J shed 8 bases, and the junction held 8 bases outside the gene matches. The CDR3 has 13 amino acids. The CDR3 region is CASSPGTGRGYTF. In DNA form, the CDR3 reads TGTGCCAGCAGCCCGGGGACAGGTCGGGGCTACACCTTC.

This clonotype was seen more than once but under ten times. The rearrangement joins TRBV3-1 to TRBJ2-7, with 7 nucleotides matching TRBD1. With 4 bases clipped from V and 2 bases from J, the junction kept 5 bases outside the gene matches. The germline gives CDR1 LGHDT, CDR2 YNNKEL (reference sequence). This CDR3 contains 14 residues. This CDR3 reads CASSRAQGAYEQYF. CDR3 coding DNA: TGTGCCAGCAGCCGCGCCCAGGGGGCCTACGAGCAGTACTTC.

This CDR3 is CASSSGSFNEQFF. CDR3 coding DNA: TGTGCCAGTTCTAGCGGGAGTTTCAATGAGCAGTTCTTC. The V and J genes are TRBV28 and TRBJ2-1, with 10 bases lining up with TRBD2. Trimming removed 9 bases from V and 6 bases from J; junction bases left unmatched: 5. This CDR3 has 13 residues. Germline CDR1 reads MDHEN; CDR2 reads SYDVKM.

V is TRBV7-2 and J is TRBJ2-7, with D hard to call. Germline V gene sequence: CDR1 SGHTA, CDR2 FQGNSA. This CDR3 has 13 residues. V was cut by 5 bases and J by 3 bases, with 11 bases left in between. The DNA of the CDR3 is TGTGCCAGCAGCCCAAGCCCGGACTACGAGCAGTACTTC. Protein sequence: CASSPSPDYEQYF.

The chain has TRBV30 and TRBJ2-7; a possible D gene is TRBD1 (5 bases). The length of the CDR3 is 13 residues. Trimming cost V 2 bases and J 0 bases, with 8 bases left between them. The germline V gene encodes CDR1 GTSNPN and CDR2 SVGIG (reference sequence). Here the CDR3 reads CAWSLQGSYEQYF. The CDR3 DNA follows: TGTGCCTGGAGTCTCCAGGGCTCCTACGAGCAGTACTTC.

This clonotype has at least ten counts. The chain has TRBV3-1 and TRBJ1-4; 7 nucleotides match TRBD1. CDR1 is LGHDT, CDR2 YNNKEL, per germline (reference sequence). V trimming: 5 bases; J trimming: 0 bases; junction bases outside the gene matches: 21. This CDR3 spans 21 amino acids. The CDR3, as DNA: TGTGCCAGCAGCGAACGGGGGATATTCAGAAGGGGGCTATCAACTAATGAAAAACTGTTTTTT. Amino acids: CASSERGIFRRGLSTNEKLFF.

Points on this clonotype: One end of the junction fails to match germline, which may point to a read error. V and J are TRBV5-6 and TRBJ2-1; D might be TRBD1 or TRBD2, each matching 5 bases. CDR3 length: 16 amino acids. Germline V gene data show CDR1 as SGHDT and CDR2 as YYEEEE. CDR3 sequence: CASSLVGDPYHNDQFF. The CDR3 bases are TGTGCCAGCAGCTTGGTAGGGGACCCTTATCACAATGATCAGTTCTTC.

The V and J genes are TRBV7-3 and TRBJ2-1, with 8 bases aligning to TRBD2. The CDR3 sequence is 13 residues long. The germline gives CDR1 SGHTA, CDR2 FQGTGA. Unmatched junction bases numbered 11, after V lost 4 bases and J lost 15 bases. The CDR3 is CASSSHRAGGLFF. DNA of the CDR3: TGTGCCAGCAGCTCCCACAGGGCGGGGGGTCTGTTCTTC.